What follows are 21 T cell receptor delta chains derived from one specimen sequenced in a study of human gamma delta and Vdelta1 T cells. TCRdb re-called clones from the PCR reads via CATT. Here the sample spans about 4,100 delta-chain clones, 24% being singletons. Specimen: naive CD27+ Vdelta1 gamma-delta T cells from blood. Source of these receptors: a human donor in good health.

This chain joins TRDV1 and TRDJ1, with 8 bases fitting TRDD3. The CDR3 length is 19 residues. V lost 1 base to trimming and J lost 0 bases; unmatched junction nucleotides: 13. Germline lookup yields CDR1 TSWWSYY and CDR2 QGS. DNA for the CDR3: TGTGCTCTTGGGGAACGTCTACGGCGGTGGGGGATGTACACCGATAAACTCATCTTT. It specifies CALGERLRRWGMYTDKLIF.

This clone is labeled as medium-sized. The chain recombines TRDV1 with TRDJ1, with 11 nucleotides matching TRDD3. J lost 2 bases, V lost 3 bases, and 26 bases had no gene match. This CDR3 has 23 residues. In germline, CDR1 is TSWWSYY, CDR2 QGS. The CDR3 here is CALGDAGHPTVGGYAVVTDKLIF. The DNA for the CDR3 is TGTGCTCTTGGGGACGCGGGTCATCCTACCGTTGGGGGATACGCCGTTGTGACCGATAAACTCATCTTT.

J is TRDJ1 and V is TRDV1; 13 bases line up with TRDD3. CDR3 length equals 20 residues. Germline loops: CDR1 TSWWSYY, CDR2 QGS. V trimming: 2 bases; J trimming: 0 bases; junction bases outside the gene matches: 12. The CDR3 region has the DNA TGTGCTCTTGGGGAAAGGAGGTACTGGGGGATACGGATTTACACCGATAAACTCATCTTT. Encoded protein: CALGERRYWGIRIYTDKLIF.

This clone is categorized as medium-sized. The V and J genes are TRDV1 and TRDJ1; 7 positions agree with TRDD3. Germline CDR1 TSWWSYY, CDR2 QGS. Trimming took 5 bases from V and 0 from J; bases not matched to a gene: 24. The CDR3 sequence is 21 residues long. The CDR3 region has the DNA TGTGCTCTTGGGCCGGGGGATCCTCTTAGGGCCCCCTCAAAGTACACCGATAAACTCATCTTT. It is translated as CALGPGDPLRAPSKYTDKLIF.

In this sample, this clone turned up a few times. The protein held in TCRdb is that of a much larger clone and does not match this DNA's translation at residue 15, likely because of a read error; the protein shown is translated from the DNA. The V gene is TRDV1, the J gene TRDJ1; 9 nucleotides match TRDD3. Germline-derived CDR1 and CDR2 are TSWWSYY and QGS. The junction had 19 bases not matched to a gene; V was cut back by 2 bases and J by 0 bases. The CDR3 has 21 amino acids. The CDR3 DNA is TGTGCTCTTGGGGAAAAATTTCGCTTCCTATCTGGGGATACGGACACCGATAAACTCATCTTT. Protein sequence: CALGEKFRFLSGDTDTDKLIF.

Only a few counts were recorded for this clone. The mismatch at residue 16 between this DNA's translation and the TCRdb protein of a much larger clone likely reflects a read error; the protein shown is translated from the DNA. This chain links TRDV1 with TRDJ1; 9 positions match TRDD3. The germline CDR1 and CDR2 sequences are TSWWSYY and QGS. The CDR3 consists of 20 residues. CDR3 sequence: CALGAPTLKYWGRYTYKLIF. Here the CDR3 DNA reads TGTGCTCTTGGGGCCCCCACTCTCAAGTACTGGGGGAGGTACACCTATAAACTCATCTTT.

This clone appeared a few times. This DNA's translation and the protein TCRdb lists, from a much larger clone, do not match at residue 6, likely due to a read error; the protein shown is translated from the DNA. The chain uses TRDV2 and TRDJ1, with TRDD3 matching 13 bases. J lost 0 bases, V lost 3 bases, and 12 bases had no gene match. This CDR3 has 19 residues. Germline assignment: CDR1 GEAIGNYY and CDR2 EKD. In DNA, the CDR3 is TGTGCCTGTGACCTAGCACTGGGGGATACGTTGGCCGACACCGATAAACTCATCTTT. As protein: CACDLALGDTLADTDKLIF.

The table lists this clone with a few counts. The chain combines TRDV1 with TRDJ1; tentatively, D is TRDD3 (6 bases). With 5 bases removed from V and 0 bases from J, the gap between germline ends came to 22 bases. CDR3 length: 18 amino acids. Germline V CDR1 and CDR2: TSWWSYY, QGS. The CDR3 DNA reads TGTGCTCTTGGGCCGCGGGATAAGGGATATCGGCACACCGATAAACTCATCTTT. Translated: CALGPRDKGYRHTDKLIF.

This clone turned up a few times. The chain uses TRDV1 and TRDJ1; D is perhaps TRDD3 (6 bases). The V gene lost 2 bases and the J gene lost 0 bases, with 37 bases spanning the gap. The germline CDR1 and CDR2 sequences are TSWWSYY and QGS. The CDR3 runs 24 residues. CDR3 loop: CALGESSNPRTIPRGCVYTDKLIF. CDR3 DNA sequence: TGTGCTCTTGGGGAAAGTTCCAACCCCCGAACTATACCCAGGGGATGCGTGTACACCGATAAACTCATCTTT.

V is TRDV2 and J is TRDJ1; D unresolved. Germline V gene lookup returns CDR1 GEAIGNYY and CDR2 EKD. V shed 0 bases and J shed 1 base, with 11 bases lying between them. The CDR3 covers 15 residues. The CDR3 loop is CACDTGARRTDKLIF. CDR3 in DNA: TGTGCCTGTGACACCGGGGCTAGACGCACCGATAAACTCATCTTT.

The genes are TRDV2 and TRDJ4; 8 positions match TRDD3. With 8 bases clipped from V and 0 bases from J, the junction kept 19 bases outside the gene matches. Germline V gives CDR1 GEAIGNYY, CDR2 EKD. The CDR3 runs to 17 residues. CDR3: CASTSPTFGGSSRPLIF. Here the CDR3 DNA reads TGTGCCTCCACTAGTCCTACGTTTGGGGGATCCTCCAGACCCCTGATCTTT.

This clone was counted only a few times. The J gene is TRDJ1, the V gene TRDV1; weak D call: TRDD3 (6 bases). Trimming took 1 base from V and 0 from J, leaving 18 bases between them. The CDR3 runs to 18 residues. Germline values: CDR1 TSWWSYY, CDR2 QGS. The CDR3 loop is CALGEQWGGGLYTDKLIF. In DNA, the CDR3 is TGTGCTCTTGGGGAACAATGGGGTGGGGGTCTGTACACCGATAAACTCATCTTT.

As to this clone: The protein TCRdb gives is from a much larger clone and does not agree with this DNA's translation at residue 11, likely a read error; the protein shown here comes from the DNA. J is TRDJ1 and V is TRDV1; TRDD3 agrees at 12 bases. There are 22 residues in the CDR3. The J segment lost 1 base and the V segment lost 0 bases, leaving 18 bases of the junction unmatched. Germline loops: CDR1 TSWWSYY, CDR2 QGS. This chain's CDR3 is CALGELLLRGHWGIPSTDKLIF. In DNA, the CDR3 is TGTGCTCTTGGGGAACTGTTGCTCCGTGGACACTGGGGGATACCTTCCACCGATAAACTCATCTTT.

With regard to this clone: The TCRdb protein, from a much larger clone, departs from this DNA's translation at residue 15, likely by read error; the protein shown derives from the DNA. The chain couples TRDV1 to TRDJ1; 12 nucleotides match TRDD3. The CDR3 covers 17 residues. The germline V gene encodes CDR1 TSWWSYY and CDR2 QGS. CDR3: CALGRRFVLGDTDKPIF. CDR3 coding DNA: TGTGCTCTTGGGCGCCGCTTCGTACTGGGGGATACCGATAAACCCATCTTT.

V usage is TRDV1 and J usage is TRDJ1; D possibly corresponds to TRDD2 (5 bases). V lost 1 base and J 2 bases, leaving 41 bases between the germline ends. The CDR3 is made up of 25 amino acids. The germline V gene has CDR1 TSWWSYY and CDR2 QGS. The CDR3 here is CALGEPVVWTTPPSPLHPGTDKLIF. In DNA, the CDR3 is TGTGCTCTTGGGGAACCGGTGGTGTGGACGACTCCACCTAGTCCCCTACATCCGGGAACCGATAAACTCATCTTT.

The table lists this clone with a few counts. This chain joins TRDV1 and TRDJ1; TRDD3 agrees at 13 bases. The CDR3 extends over 21 amino acids. The germline V gene encodes CDR1 TSWWSYY and CDR2 QGS. V lost 5 bases, J lost 0 bases, and 18 bases stayed unmatched. CDR3 coding DNA: TGTGCTCTTGGGAAGGCCTTCCTACTGGGGGATACGGTCCCCTACACCGATAAACTCATCTTT. Amino acid sequence: CALGKAFLLGDTVPYTDKLIF.

A remark on this clone: The protein that TCRdb holds for this DNA derives from a much larger clone and differs from the translated DNA at residue 13, which likely indicates a read error; the protein shown here is translated from the DNA. The chain links TRDV1 to TRDJ1; 11 positions match TRDD3. Germline V lookup: CDR1 TSWWSYY, CDR2 QGS. V lost 3 bases to trimming and J lost 4 bases; unmatched junction nucleotides: 13. The CDR3 length is 18 residues. The CDR3 here is CALGEQWLLGDNVDKLIF. As DNA, the CDR3 is TGTGCTCTTGGGGAGCAATGGTTACTGGGGGATAACGTCGATAAACTCATCTTT.

This clone was picked up a small number of times. TCRdb pairs this DNA with a much larger clone's protein that differs at residue 16, likely a read error; the protein shown was translated from the DNA. J is TRDJ1 and V is TRDV1; 8 nucleotides align to TRDD3. CDR3 length equals 21 residues. V shed 2 bases, J shed 3 bases, and the junction held 23 bases outside the gene matches. Germline assignment: CDR1 TSWWSYY and CDR2 QGS. Here the CDR3 reads CALGELSPYWGSPSYADKLIF. The CDR3 coding sequence is TGTGCTCTTGGGGAATTGTCCCCGTACTGGGGGTCCCCCTCGTACGCCGATAAACTCATCTTT.

This clone was counted a few times. V and J are TRDV1 and TRDJ1, with TRDD3 identical over 10 bases. The V gene end was trimmed by 6 bases and the J gene end by 3 bases; junction bases not matched to a gene: 43. Germline CDR1 reads TSWWSYY; CDR2 reads QGS. The CDR3 runs to 27 residues. The CDR3 bases are TGTGCTCTTGGAGGGTCCCCCGTGGCCTTCCGTCAGCAATACTGGGGGATTTCCCTTCTCCGGGCCGATAAACTCATCTTT. It is translated as CALGGSPVAFRQQYWGISLLRADKLIF.

Turning to this clone: With only one base between it and a far larger clone, this is likely a read error. Other DNA sequences in the sample encode the same CDR3. The V call is TRDV1, the J call TRDJ1; 9 nucleotides match TRDD3. The V gene's germline CDR1 is TSWWSYY and CDR2 QGS. This CDR3 has 21 residues. CDR3 nucleotides: TGTGCTCTGGGGGAATCCTCCCTCCGGACGTGGGGGATATGGGACACCGATAAACTCATCTTT. It encodes CALGESSLRTWGIWDTDKLIF.

This clone has only a few counts. TCRdb assigns this DNA the protein of a much larger clone, which departs from its translation at residue 5; this likely reflects a read error, and the protein shown comes from translating the DNA. The chain employs TRDV1 and TRDJ1; 10 bases line up with TRDD3. V dropped 5 bases and J dropped 2; count of bases not matched to a gene: 11. CDR1 and CDR2 (germline): TSWWSYY, QGS. The CDR3 loop spans 17 amino acids. CDR3 sequence reads: CALGHRFVLGDTDKLIF. The CDR3 DNA reads as TGTGCTCTTGGGCACCGCTTCGTACTGGGGGATACCGATAAACTCATCTTT.